Shown below are 28 T cell receptor beta chains from a single sample sequenced in a study of blood T cells in healthy people across ages (dated by TCRdb to about 2015). Libraries came from 5' RACE. The sequencer was an Illumina HiSeq 2500. The second PCR ran for about 6 to 12 cycles and used a J-beta primer mix along with a sample-barcoded 5' primer. The raw public reads went through TCRdb reprocessing: fastp at Q25, MiXCR clone calling, in-frame beta chains kept. Here each entry gathers all rows of one CDR3 protein and keeps the most common genes and DNA. Recorded for this sample are 700,000 to 1,000,000 distinct CDR3 sequences; more than 40% of them occurred a single time. The top ten hold about 19% of the sample. Sequencing was carried out using blood. Receptors were obtained from a man in his sixties in good health.

With respect to this clonotype: A much larger clone differs from this one at a single base, so this may be a read error. CDR3: CASREGTSNEQFF. CDR3 coding DNA: TGTGCCAGCAGGGAAGGGACTTCCAATGAGCAGTTCTTC. The chain links TRBV2 to TRBJ2-1; tentative D call: TRBD2 (6 bases). CDR1 is SNHLY and CDR2 is FYNNEI in the germline V gene. The CDR3 length is 13 residues.

The V call is TRBV5-6, the J call TRBJ2-1; 7 bases agree with TRBD1. This CDR3 has 17 residues. V trimming: 5 bases; J trimming: 5 bases; junction bases outside the gene matches: 16. Germline lookup yields CDR1 SGHDT and CDR2 YYEEEE. In DNA, the CDR3 is TGTGCCAGCAGATCCCTGGGTCAGGACAGGAGCCACAATGAGCAGTTCTTC. Protein: CASRSLGQDRSHNEQFF.

This sequence joins TRBV7-2 and TRBJ2-4, with TRBD1 matching over 10 bases. The end of the DNA fits TRBJ2-7 better, so the J call may be wrong. There are 14 residues in the CDR3. The germline V gene has CDR1 SGHTA and CDR2 FQGNSA. The CDR3 sequence: CASSGQGVQYEQYF. CDR3 nucleotide sequence: TGTGCCAGCAGCGGACAGGGGGTGCAGTACGAGCAGTACTTC.

In DNA, the CDR3 is TGTGCCAGCAGCCTTAGACAGGGGGATCAGCCCCAGCATTTT. This sequence encodes CASSLRQGDQPQHF. The chain links TRBV6-1 to TRBJ1-5; TRBD1 aligns across 9 bases. Germline-derived CDR1 and CDR2 are MNHNS and SASEGT. After removal of 6 bases from V and 5 bases from J, the junction contained 5 bases not matched to a gene. The CDR3 length is 14 residues.

The V call is TRBV12-3 or TRBV12-4, the J call TRBJ2-7; possibly TRBD2 for D (5 bases). V shed 6 bases and J shed 6 bases, with 15 bases lying between them. This CDR3 region has 13 residues. The CDR3 reads CASRRTDSFEQYF. The CDR3 DNA reads TGTGCCAGCAGACGAACGGACTCTTTCGAGCAGTACTTC.

This clonotype was counted a few times. The CDR3 reads CASSLGAREQFF. Here the CDR3 DNA reads TGTGCCAGCAGCTTAGGAGCTCGAGAGCAGTTCTTC. V and J are TRBV7-2 and TRBJ2-1; D gene ambiguous. Trimming removed 1 base at V and 10 bases at J, with 8 bases between. Germline V gene data show CDR1 as SGHTA and CDR2 as FQGNSA. The CDR3 has 12 amino acids. The whole variable domain, remainder taken from reference TRBV7-2 and TRBJ2-1, is GAGVSQSPSNKVTEKGKDVELRCDPISGHTALYWYRQSLGQGLEFLIYFQGNSAPDKSGLPSDRFSAERTGGSVSTLTIQRTQQEDSAVYLCASSLGAREQFFGPGTRLTVL.

The chain employs TRBV5-5 and TRBJ1-1; 8 positions agree with TRBD1. J gave up 4 bases and V 0 bases, and 8 bases lay outside the gene matches. In germline, CDR1 is SGHKS, CDR2 YYEKEE (reference sequence). The CDR3 sequence is 16 residues long. The CDR3 DNA reads as TGTGCCAGCAGCTTGGGGCGTACAGGGGGGGGCACTGAAGCTTTCTTT. Translated: CASSLGRTGGGTEAFF.

The CDR3: CASSKGTGGDLNTQYF. For the CDR3, the DNA is TGTGCCAGCAGTAAAGGGACAGGGGGCGATTTAAATACGCAGTATTTT. The rearrangement uses TRBV6-6 and TRBJ2-3; 12 bases are shared with TRBD1. V shed 5 bases, J shed 7 bases, and the junction held 10 bases outside the gene matches. The CDR3 covers 16 residues. Germline V lookup: CDR1 MNHNY, CDR2 SVGAGI (reference sequence).

This clonotype was recorded a few times. The chain couples TRBV10-3 to TRBJ2-1, with 8 nucleotides matching TRBD2. The trim removed 10 bases at V and 5 bases at J, leaving 13 bases unmatched. The CDR3 runs to 15 residues. Germline CDR1 and CDR2: ENHRY and SYGVKD. CDR3 loop: CATAGPSGSDNEQFF. CDR3 coding DNA: TGTGCCACAGCTGGCCCTAGCGGGTCTGACAATGAGCAGTTCTTC.

The genes are TRBV3-1 and TRBJ2-7; 9 nucleotides line up with TRBD1. CDR3 length: 14 amino acids. Germline V gene lookup returns CDR1 LGHDT and CDR2 YNNKEL (reference sequence). The trim removed 3 bases at V and 5 bases at J, leaving 5 bases unmatched. CDR3 sequence reads: CASSHRDRVDEQYF. DNA for the CDR3: TGTGCCAGCAGCCATAGGGACAGGGTCGACGAGCAGTACTTC.

J is TRBJ1-2 and V is TRBV29-1, with D possibly matching TRBD1 (5 bases). Germline V gene sequence: CDR1 SQVTM, CDR2 ANQGSEA. V gave up 5 bases and J gave up 6 bases, with 19 bases separating them. This CDR3 has 14 residues. CDR3 in amino acids: CSVSPGSYGDGYTF. The CDR3 nucleotides read TGCAGCGTTTCCCCAGGGAGTTATGGGGATGGCTACACCTTC.

This clonotype was detected once. As DNA, the CDR3 is TGTGCCAGCAGGGACGCTAACACCGGGGAGCTGTTTTTT. This codes for CASRDANTGELFF. This chain joins TRBV6-5 and TRBJ2-2; D is undetermined. V was clipped by 6 bases and J by 2 bases, with 7 bases between them. Germline CDR1 and CDR2: MNHEY and SVGAGI. This CDR3 has 13 residues.

This clonotype turned up a few times. The CDR3, as DNA: TGTGCCATCAGTGAGGTGGGCAGCGAGCAGTACTTC. The encoded protein is CAISEVGSEQYF. J is TRBJ2-7 and V is TRBV10-3; D ambiguous. Germline CDR1 reads ENHRY; CDR2 reads SYGVKD. Trimming took off 2 bases at V and 6 bases at J, with 8 bases between the two ends. The CDR3 has 12 amino acids.

The chain couples TRBV3-1 to TRBJ2-3, with a tentative D call TRBD2 (5 bases). Trimming shortened V by 4 bases and J by 6 bases, and 8 bases separated the two germline ends. Germline CDR1 and CDR2: LGHDT and YNNKEL (reference sequence). CDR3 length: 12 amino acids. The CDR3 loop is CASSRGLDTQYF. The CDR3 DNA sequence: TGTGCCAGCAGCCGCGGGCTCGATACGCAGTATTTT.

In this sample, this clonotype turned up a few times. The chain carries TRBV6-5 and TRBJ2-4; perhaps TRBD1 as D (6 bases). This CDR3 comprises 16 residues. V gave up 5 bases and J gave up 7 bases, with 21 bases separating them. Germline V gives CDR1 MNHEY, CDR2 SVGAGI. The CDR3 sequence: CASSPQWGQGINIQYF. The DNA of the CDR3 is TGTGCCAGCAGTCCTCAGTGGGGCCAGGGGATCAACATTCAGTACTTC.

This clonotype appeared a few times. The chain couples TRBV19 to TRBJ1-5; D unresolved. The germline V gene encodes CDR1 LNHDA and CDR2 SQIVND (reference sequence). V was cut by 0 bases and J by 4 bases, with 13 bases left in between. CDR3 length equals 16 residues. In nucleotides, the CDR3 is TGTGCCAGTAGTATAGATGGATCCGGACTAAATCAGCCCCAGCATTTT. This translates into CASSIDGSGLNQPQHF.

This rearrangement joins TRBV5-5 to TRBJ1-2; TRBD1 agrees at 7 bases. Germline lookup yields CDR1 SGHKS and CDR2 YYEKEE (reference sequence). V was clipped by 4 bases and J by 2 bases; unmatched bases: 8. The CDR3 length is 15 residues. DNA of the CDR3: TGTGCCAGCAGCCGCCAGGGGGAGGGAAACTATGGCTACACCTTC. Translating gives CASSRQGEGNYGYTF.

This clonotype was counted between two and nine times. The rearrangement uses TRBV6-2 or TRBV6-3 and TRBJ2-6, with D uncertain. The germline V gene encodes CDR1 MNHEY and CDR2 SVGEGT. V lost 8 bases, J lost 2 bases, and 10 bases lay in between. The CDR3 is 14 amino acids. CDR3 coding DNA: TGTGCCAGCCGGCCGAGTGCTGGGGCCAACGTCCTGACTTTC. The encoded protein is CASRPSAGANVLTF.

The chain links TRBV3-1 to TRBJ2-7; TRBD2 aligns across 10 bases. From germline, CDR1 is LGHDT and CDR2 YNNKEL (reference sequence). The CDR3 is 15 amino acids. V lost 3 bases, J lost 2 bases, and 4 bases stayed unmatched. CDR3 sequence: CASSQVLAGPYEQYF. In nucleotides, the CDR3 is TGTGCCAGCAGCCAGGTACTAGCGGGACCCTACGAGCAGTACTTC.

This clonotype showed up just a few times. The gene calls are TRBV18 and TRBJ2-3; D not certain. Germline-derived CDR1 and CDR2 are KGHSH and LQKENI. Trimming shortened V by 7 bases and J by 1 base, and 9 bases separated the two germline ends. The CDR3 covers 13 residues. CDR3 region: CASFPSGTDTQYF. CDR3 sequence (DNA): TGTGCCAGCTTCCCCTCAGGCACAGATACGCAGTATTTT.

This clonotype has a handful of counts. The chain uses TRBV28 and TRBJ2-7, with TRBD1 identical over 7 bases. The CDR3 runs 15 residues. J lost 5 bases, V lost 3 bases, and 10 bases had no gene match. CDR1 and CDR2 from the germline V gene are MDHEN and SYDVKM. The CDR3 DNA is TGTGCCAGCAGTTTTTCACCCCTAGACAGGGACGAGCAGTACTTC. As protein: CASSFSPLDRDEQYF.

This rearrangement joins TRBV6-5 to TRBJ1-4, with a possible D match to TRBD1 (5 bases). Trimming cost V 5 bases and J 5 bases, with 15 bases left between them. The germline gives CDR1 MNHEY, CDR2 SVGAGI. The CDR3 covers 15 residues. This chain's CDR3 is CASSRDRWRNEKLFF. The CDR3 region has the DNA TGTGCCAGCAGTAGGGACCGCTGGAGGAATGAAAAACTGTTTTTT.

The rearrangement joins TRBV12-3 or TRBV12-4 to TRBJ2-3; 8 nucleotides agree with TRBD2. The CDR3 consists of 17 residues. The ends lost 9 bases at V and 0 bases at J; junction bases unmatched: 14. The CDR3 loop is CASRRGGGRTSTDTQYF. The DNA for the CDR3 is TGTGCCAGTCGGAGGGGCGGGGGGCGGACTAGCACAGATACGCAGTATTTT.

CDR3 coding DNA: TGTGCCAGCAGCCAATCCCACCCTAGCGGGCCCTCCTACGAGCAGTACTTC. Translated, it gives CASSQSHPSGPSYEQYF. The chain links TRBV3-1 to TRBJ2-4; 8 positions match TRBD2. With the DNA end fitting TRBJ2-7 better, the J assignment may be wrong. This CDR3 is 17 amino acids long. Germline loops: CDR1 LGHDT, CDR2 YNNKEL (reference sequence).

This clonotype was seen a handful of times. The rearrangement joins TRBV6-2 or TRBV6-3 to TRBJ1-5; D may be TRBD1 (6 bases). This CDR3 spans 15 amino acids. Germline V gives CDR1 MNHEY, CDR2 SVGEGT. With 7 bases removed from V and 2 bases from J, the gap between germline ends came to 15 bases. The CDR3 coding sequence is TGTGCCAGCAACGAACCAGGGGCCCGCAATCAGCCCCAGCATTTT. Protein sequence: CASNEPGARNQPQHF.

The genes are TRBV12-3 or TRBV12-4 and TRBJ2-1, with 10 positions matching TRBD1. The CDR3 length is 13 residues. Trimming at V came to 6 bases and at J to 7 bases, leaving 3 bases not matched to a gene. For the CDR3, the DNA is TGTGCCAGCAGCCGGGGACAGGGGAATGAGCAGTTCTTC. Protein product: CASSRGQGNEQFF.

The CDR3 coding sequence is TGCGCCAGCAGCCAAGGAAGCAGGGCATTCGGCTATGGCTACACCTTC. Translation: CASSQGSRAFGYGYTF. The chain carries TRBV4-3 and TRBJ1-2; possibly TRBD1 for D (5 bases). This CDR3 is 16 amino acids long. V was cut by 1 base and J by 4 bases, with 16 bases left in between. Germline V lookup: CDR1 LGHNA, CDR2 YSLEER.

This clonotype was seen a few times. The chain recombines TRBV9 with TRBJ1-2; 7 bases fit TRBD1. The CDR3 covers 15 residues. After removal of 1 base from V and 3 bases from J, the junction contained 6 bases not matched to a gene. Germline-derived CDR1 and CDR2 are SGDLS and YYNGEE. CDR3 coding DNA: TGTGCCAGCAGCGTATCCCGACAGGGCCACTATGGCTACACCTTC. Its translation: CASSVSRQGHYGYTF. Based on the CDR3 plus reference TRBV9 and TRBJ1-2, the full variable domain is DSGVTQTPKHLITATGQRVTLRCSPRSGDLSVYWYQQSLDQGLQFLIQYYNGEERAKGNILERFSAQQFPDLHSELNLSSLELGDSALYFCASSVSRQGHYGYTFGSGTRLTVV.